This entry is about one TCR beta chain. This clonotype showed up just a few times. It has no known antigen specificity. Nothing much larger sits one base from this clone, and base qualities are not available. The label giving this sample's treatment or condition can be read as: approximately nine-day PBMC culture with coronavirus spike peptide pools or control peptides (ViraFEST assay). The ViraFEST assay was used in the study, in which antigen-specific T cells were expanded with peptide pools and expanded clonotypes were subsequently identified by TCR sequencing. The convalescent patients' positive SARS-CoV-2 PCR tests were from March to December 2020, which was before the Alpha, Beta and Delta variants emerged in the United States. Each well held two million PBMCs cultured with about 9.8 ug/ml peptide pools in IMDM containing roughly 5% human AB serum and 8 to 10 IU/ml IL-2. Half of the culture medium was replaced with fresh IL-2-containing medium on days 3 and 7. After approximately eleven days of culture, CD4+ T cells were isolated by negative selection using the EasySep CD4+ T cell isolation kit. PBMCs were separated from whole blood using Ficoll-Paque Plus gradient centrifugation and then either used fresh or cryopreserved at -140C. Each culture condition was generally run in triplicate wells.

The CDR3 numbers 14 residues from cysteine through phenylalanine. The kept DNA is CDR3 alone, 42 bases in frame from the first base. CDR1 and CDR2 (SNHLY, FYNNEI) derive from the germline V gene. V is trimmed back by 6 bases and J by 8 bases, and the junction contains 10 bases that no gene match accounts for. These data come from a study of vaccination and CD4 T cells after COVID-19 (dated by TCRdb to 2022 to 2024). Study-wide context: Every convalescent patient had a positive nasal swab PCR test for SARS-CoV-2, with mild disease in nine patients and severe disease in one. In the convalescent cohort there were six males and four females, among whom were two Hispanic individuals, seven Caucasians, two Asians and one multiracial person. Participants received two doses of either the Pfizer-BioNTech BNT162b2 vaccine (n=8) or the Moderna mRNA-1273 vaccine (n=2). Post-COVID blood samples were collected from convalescent patients a median of about 92 days after diagnosis, with a range of about 30 to 180 days. Post-vaccine blood samples were taken a median of 72 days after the second vaccine dose, with a range of roughly 14 to 241 days. For stimulating the cultures, overlapping spike peptide pools were used, derived from SARS-CoV-2 as well as from the common cold coronaviruses HCoV-NL63, HCoV-OC43 and HCoV-229E. As controls, cultures received a CEFX viral epitope pool (the positive control), an HIV-1 Nef peptide pool (the negative control), or no peptide at all. The spike-specific CD4+ TCR repertoire was compared before and after mRNA vaccination in about nine COVID-19 convalescent patients and a handful of infection-naive healthy vaccine recipients. The paper's findings and limits, for the study overall: The median count of SARS-CoV-2-reactive clonotypes went up from around 20 after infection to approximately 40 after vaccination, although the change was not significant. Only a relatively small number of convalescent patients were included in the study, and early timepoints following natural infection were not analyzed. In convalescent patients, a median around 85% of post-vaccine SARS-CoV-2-reactive clones were detected only after vaccination, and vaccine-specific priming was suggested by this finding. Of the vaccine-specific clones found in convalescent patients, nearly all (304 of 307) were mono-reactive for SARS-CoV-2 spike instead of being cross-reactive with common cold coronaviruses.

The receptor library was made with PCR. DNA from cultured CD4+ T cells underwent TCR sequencing with the Oncomine TCR Beta short-read assay at the Johns Hopkins FTIC core. The QIAamp micro DNA kit was used to extract genomic DNA from the cultured CD4+ T cells. Oncomine TCR Beta libraries from cultured CD4+ T cells were pooled with unique dual indexes and sequenced on an Illumina iSeq 100. The original pipeline was this. Non-productive sequences were filtered out, and CDR3s that did not start with C, did not end with F or W, or were shorter than 7 amino acids were discarded. Antigen-specific clonotypes were identified using the MANAFEST web application through comparison of peptide-stimulated wells with reference and other culture wells. For a clone to be called positive, the clone needed an FDR below 0.05, an odds ratio above 5, and a productive frequency above 0.1% in at least two of three replicate wells. Clonotypes that were significantly expanded in both SARS-CoV-2 spike wells and at least one common cold coronavirus spike condition were defined as cross-reactive. Similarity between CDR3 sequences was evaluated in R version 3.6.1 using Levenshtein distances (stringdist) and unrooted phylogenetic trees (ape). The raw public data were reprocessed by TCRdb itself: fastp quality trimming at Q25, MiXCR clonotype calling, in-frame beta chains only. For every CDR3 protein sequence, its rows merge into one entry that carries the most common genes and DNA. The V and J calls reflect TCRdb's pipeline rather than the authors' work. Across this sample there are more than 9,000 distinct CDR3 sequences, with around two fifths seen only once. About 25% of the sample goes to the ten largest clones.

In this chain, TRBV2 is recombined with TRBJ1-2; 9 central bases correspond to TRBD1. This sequence was found in a human donor with COVID-19. Source material: cultured CD4+ T cells from blood. The CDR3 protein is CASRAGTGLGGYTF. DNA sequence: TGTGCCAGCAGGGCCGGGACAGGGCTAGGGGGCTACACCTTC.